A single sample is the source of the 27 T cell receptor beta chains below, sequenced in a study of beta chain features in type 1 diabetes. Expressed TCRB transcripts were sequenced because the entire RNA isolate underwent reverse transcription. Sequencing was performed with immunoSEQ multiplex PCR; in TCRdb, only in-frame clones are kept and a portion is missing. Among around 500,000 clones listed, roughly 30% were seen once. The specimen was naive CD4+ T cells from blood. The receptors come from a man between 18 and 29 years old in good health.

The chain uses TRBV9 and TRBJ1-3; D call uncertain. The germline V gene has CDR1 SGDLS and CDR2 YYNGEE. Trimming left V 0 bases short and J 0 bases short, with 10 bases between. CDR3 size: 16 residues. The chain's CDR3 is CASSVDPKYSGNTIYF. The CDR3 DNA reads TGTGCCAGCAGCGTAGATCCGAAGTACTCTGGAAACACCATATATTTT.

The rearrangement uses TRBV5-1 and TRBJ2-5; D perhaps matches TRBD2 (5 bases). This CDR3 contains 13 residues. Germline CDR1 and CDR2: SGHRS and YFSETQ. Trimming removed 2 bases at V and 6 bases at J, with 11 bases between. Written as DNA, the CDR3 is TGCGCCAGCAGCTTCGAGGGCTCCCAGACCCAGTACTTC. Translation gives CASSFEGSQTQYF.

This clone was seen a handful of times. The chain has TRBV7-2 and TRBJ2-1, with D unresolved. V lost 6 bases and J lost 0, with 12 bases in between. The CDR3 covers 15 residues. Per the germline V gene, CDR1 is SGHTA and CDR2 is FQGNSA. The DNA for the CDR3 is TGTGCCAGCAGTCTTATTCCGAACTCCTACAATGAGCAGTTCTTC. This encodes CASSLIPNSYNEQFF.

The gene calls are TRBV19 and TRBJ2-1; 10 bases align to TRBD2. V shed 4 bases and J 3 bases; nucleotides not matched to a gene: 0. This CDR3 spans 14 amino acids. The V gene's germline CDR1 is LNHDA and CDR2 SQIVND (reference sequence). CDR3 protein: CASSRTSGYNEQFF. CDR3 DNA sequence: TGTGCCAGTAGTAGGACTAGCGGCTACAATGAGCAGTTCTTC.

This clone has only a few counts. This sequence joins TRBV5-4 and TRBJ2-1; D may be TRBD2 (6 bases). This CDR3 region has 18 residues. V lost 4 bases to trimming and J lost 6 bases, with 26 bases between them. Germline V gene sequence: CDR1 SGHNT, CDR2 YYREEE (reference sequence). CDR3 nucleotide sequence: TGTGCCAGCAGCCAAAGTCCGACGTGGAGGGCCGCTTCCAATGAGCAGTTCTTC. Protein: CASSQSPTWRAASNEQFF.

In its sample, this clone was seen a few times. The chain is built from TRBV15 and TRBJ2-3; 10 nucleotides match TRBD2. The CDR3 loop spans 17 amino acids. V dropped 1 base and J dropped 6; count of bases not matched to a gene: 10. Germline CDR1 is LNHNV and CDR2 is YYDKDF (reference sequence). CDR3 loop: CATSRGSASGSRDTQYF. Written as DNA, the CDR3 is TGTGCCACCAGCAGAGGTTCAGCTAGCGGGAGTCGGGATACGCAGTATTTT. The full variable domain, its missing parts supplied by reference TRBV15 and TRBJ2-3, is DAMVIQNPRYQVTQFGKPVTLSCSQTLNHNVMYWYQQKSSQAPKLLFHYYDKDFNNEADTPDNFQSRRPNTSFCFLDIRSPGLGDTAMYLCATSRGSASGSRDTQYFGPGTRLTVL.

This rearrangement joins TRBV6-5 to TRBJ1-1; D is uncertain. V shed 5 bases and J shed 4 bases, with 8 bases lying between them. The germline gives CDR1 MNHEY, CDR2 SVGAGI. The CDR3 loop spans 12 amino acids. For the CDR3, the DNA is TGTGCCAGCAGTACAGATTTCACTGAAGCTTTCTTT. The encoded protein is CASSTDFTEAFF.

The rearrangement uses TRBV2 and TRBJ2-7; 11 nucleotides agree with TRBD2. The germline CDR1 and CDR2 sequences are SNHLY and FYNNEI. The CDR3 length is 16 residues. V dropped 5 bases and J dropped 2; count of bases not matched to a gene: 8. For the CDR3, the DNA is TGTGCCAGCAGTCTTCAGACTAGCGGGATTACCTACGAGCAGTACTTC. This sequence encodes CASSLQTSGITYEQYF.

This clone came up a few times. The chain links TRBV30 to TRBJ2-1, with TRBD2 identical over 13 bases. Germline loops: CDR1 GTSNPN, CDR2 SVGIG (reference sequence). V shed 1 base, J shed 7 bases, and the junction held 7 bases outside the gene matches. This CDR3 is built from 16 residues. The CDR3 sequence is CAWSARTSGSFNEQFF. The CDR3 DNA is TGTGCCTGGAGTGCCCGGACTAGCGGGAGTTTTAATGAGCAGTTCTTC.

This clone showed up just a few times. This chain joins TRBV29-1 and TRBJ1-2; D not certain. From germline, CDR1 is SQVTM and CDR2 ANQGSEA. This CDR3 is built from 13 residues. V gave up 7 bases and J gave up 3 bases, with 15 bases separating them. The CDR3 region is CSAVVIGDYGYTF. The CDR3 coding sequence is TGCAGCGCCGTGGTCATCGGGGACTATGGCTACACCTTC.

The chain has TRBV30 and TRBJ1-2, with unresolved D. Trimming removed 2 bases at V and 4 bases at J, with 8 bases between. This CDR3 has 12 residues. Germline V gene data show CDR1 as GTSNPN and CDR2 as SVGIG (reference sequence). This CDR3 is CAWSIQLYGYTF. CDR3 sequence (DNA): TGTGCCTGGAGTATCCAACTCTATGGCTACACCTTC.

The V and J genes are TRBV9 and TRBJ2-7; 10 nucleotides agree with TRBD1. The CDR3 contains 15 residues. After removal of 2 bases from V and 7 bases from J, the junction contained 9 bases not matched to a gene. The germline CDR1 and CDR2 sequences are SGDLS and YYNGEE. The CDR3 DNA is TGTGCCAGCAGCGTGACGGGACAGGGGACGGGGGAGCAGTACTTC. Its translation: CASSVTGQGTGEQYF.

As DNA, the CDR3 is TGTGCCAGCAGCCAAGATCTGGACAGGAATGAGCAGTTCTTC. Protein sequence: CASSQDLDRNEQFF. The rearrangement joins TRBV14 to TRBJ2-1; 7 bases align to TRBD1. The length of the CDR3 is 14 residues. The J segment lost 7 bases and the V segment lost 0 bases, leaving 3 bases of the junction unmatched. Germline CDR1 SGHDN, CDR2 FVKESK.

The chain uses TRBV27 and TRBJ2-1; 10 nucleotides line up with TRBD1. Per germline, CDR1 MNHEY and CDR2 SMNVEV (reference sequence). The CDR3 loop spans 15 amino acids. The V and J ends lost 5 bases and 4 bases, in that order; junction bases with no gene match: 5. The CDR3 DNA follows: TGTGCCAGCAGTCTCCGGGACAGGGGATACAATGAGCAGTTCTTC. Residues: CASSLRDRGYNEQFF.

The chain uses TRBV2 and TRBJ2-5, with D possibly being TRBD1 or TRBD2 (6 bases each). This CDR3 comprises 12 residues. V lost 7 bases, J lost 5 bases, and 11 bases lay in between. CDR1 and CDR2 (germline): SNHLY, FYNNEI. Here the CDR3 reads CASTGASETQYF. The CDR3 bases are TGTGCCAGCACGGGGGCTAGTGAGACCCAGTACTTC.

The rearrangement uses TRBV9 and TRBJ1-1; D remains ambiguous. Germline assignment: CDR1 SGDLS and CDR2 YYNGEE. CDR3 length: 13 residues. Trimming took 0 bases from V and 4 from J, leaving 7 bases between them. The CDR3 is CASSVDPSTEAFF. CDR3 bases: TGTGCCAGCAGCGTAGACCCGAGCACTGAAGCTTTCTTT.

The rearrangement uses TRBV18 and TRBJ2-4; D remains unclear. The CDR3 is made up of 13 amino acids. Germline CDR1 and CDR2: KGHSH and LQKENI. V lost 8 bases and J lost 0, with 8 bases in between. CDR3 bases: TGTGCCAGCGCCAGCCTAGCCAAAAACATTCAGTACTTC. Amino acids: CASASLAKNIQYF.

This clone occurred a few times. The V gene is TRBV7-2, the J gene TRBJ2-7, with D maybe TRBD2 (6 bases). This CDR3 is built from 17 residues. The V gene's germline CDR1 is SGHTA and CDR2 FQGNSA. With 5 bases removed from V and 0 bases from J, the gap between germline ends came to 20 bases. In DNA, the CDR3 is TGTGCCAGCAGCGGAGAGCTCGGGAGACTTAGCTCCTACGAGCAGTACTTC. This encodes CASSGELGRLSSYEQYF.

J is TRBJ2-5 and V is TRBV29-1, with 9 bases fitting TRBD1. The germline V gene has CDR1 SQVTM and CDR2 ANQGSEA. The CDR3 contains 13 residues. The junction had 1 base not matched to a gene; V was cut back by 3 bases and J by 2 bases. The CDR3 here is CSVEGTGQETQYF. CDR3 sequence (DNA): TGCAGCGTTGAGGGGACAGGGCAAGAGACCCAGTACTTC.

This clone was seen a few times. The chain employs TRBV7-9 and TRBJ1-6; D gene uncertain. The CDR3 runs 13 residues. V dropped 3 bases and J dropped 8 bases, with 8 bases sitting between them. Germline CDR1 SEHNR, CDR2 FQNEAQ (reference sequence). CDR3 sequence reads: CASSLVGDSPLHF. CDR3 DNA sequence: TGTGCCAGCAGCTTGGTGGGAGATTCACCCCTCCACTTT.

V usage is TRBV5-4 and J usage is TRBJ2-1, with TRBD2 matching over 7 bases. CDR3 length equals 17 residues. J lost 6 bases, V lost 0 bases, and 12 bases had no gene match. Germline loops: CDR1 SGHNT, CDR2 YYREEE (reference sequence). This chain's CDR3 is CASSLEWAGVPINEQFF. CDR3 DNA sequence: TGTGCCAGCAGCTTGGAGTGGGCGGGAGTCCCCATCAATGAGCAGTTCTTC. Full variable domain (outside the CDR3, taken from reference TRBV5-4 and TRBJ2-1): ETGVTQSPTHLIKTRGQQVTLRCSSQSGHNTVSWYQQALGQGPQFIFQYYREEENGRGNFPPRFSGLQFPNYSSELNVNALELDDSALYLCASSLEWAGVPINEQFFGPGTRLTVL.

The chain is built from TRBV14 and TRBJ2-3; TRBD2 matches 9 bases. Germline loops: CDR1 SGHDN, CDR2 FVKESK. The CDR3 runs to 14 residues. Unmatched junction bases numbered 5, after V lost 4 bases and J lost 6 bases. In nucleotides, the CDR3 is TGTGCCAGCAGCCGGGGGACTAGCTGGGATACGCAGTATTTT. Encoded protein: CASSRGTSWDTQYF.

This chain joins TRBV4-1 and TRBJ2-7; D unresolved. Germline V gene sequence: CDR1 MGHRA, CDR2 YSYEKL. The CDR3 extends over 13 amino acids. V dropped 1 base and J dropped 3 bases, with 7 bases sitting between them. The CDR3 DNA reads TGCGCCAGCAGCCAAGGGCGGTACTACGAGCAGTACTTC. Its protein product is CASSQGRYYEQYF.

The rearrangement joins TRBV27 to TRBJ2-5, with a tentative D call TRBD2 (5 bases). This CDR3 is 13 amino acids long. V was pared by 6 bases and J by 5 bases, with 13 bases between. Germline loops: CDR1 MNHEY, CDR2 SMNVEV (reference sequence). CDR3 region: CASSPGSGETQYF. The CDR3 DNA reads TGTGCCAGCAGCCCCGGGTCGGGGGAGACCCAGTACTTC.

This clone was detected only a few times. V is TRBV7-2 and J is TRBJ2-7; D is undetermined. The CDR3 length is 14 residues. The V end was cut by 5 bases, the J end by 3 bases, with 14 bases between. Germline lookup yields CDR1 SGHTA and CDR2 FQGNSA. For the CDR3, the DNA is TGTGCCAGCAGCCCGCGGTTAGTTCTCTACGAGCAGTACTTC. Its translation is CASSPRLVLYEQYF.

This clone was counted a few times. The chain joins TRBV28 to TRBJ2-1, with D hard to call. The germline V gene encodes CDR1 MDHEN and CDR2 SYDVKM. V was trimmed by 5 bases and J by 8 bases, leaving 13 bases between them. The CDR3 runs to 13 residues. The CDR3 is CASSGTGRDEQFF. In DNA form, the CDR3 reads TGTGCCAGCAGTGGAACGGGTAGGGATGAGCAGTTCTTC.

The genes are TRBV5-4 and TRBJ2-6; 8 bases map to TRBD1. The CDR3 loop spans 18 amino acids. With V trimmed by 0 bases and J by 4 bases, 9 bases remained unmatched. Germline V gives CDR1 SGHNT, CDR2 YYREEE (reference sequence). The CDR3 is CASSLDQGALSGANVLTF. The CDR3 bases are TGTGCCAGCAGCTTGGACCAGGGGGCGCTTAGCGGGGCCAACGTCCTGACTTTC.